This paragraph covers one TCR beta chain sequence. The sample is drawn from a study of blood T cell repertoires in COVID-19. About the research overall: Sample material is recorded as cDNA or gDNA derived from T cells, B-cell-depleted T cells, or PBMCs.

J was trimmed by 3 bases and V by 3 bases; bases with no gene match: 4. The CDR3 contains 14 residues. Germline CDR1 and CDR2: LGHNA and YNFKEQ. Here immunoSEQ multiplex PCR was the method, and the copy in TCRdb shows in-frame clones only, minus some. The table has 60,000 to 80,000 clones, about nine tenths seen once. The clonotype was recovered from a woman older than 75 with acute or convalescent COVID-19. Material for sequencing was peripheral blood. The chain joins TRBV4-2 to TRBJ1-2; 7 bases line up with TRBD1. Here the CDR3 reads CASSQVDRDYGYTF. As DNA, the CDR3 is TGTGCCAGCAGCCAGGTTGACAGGGACTATGGCTACACCTTC.